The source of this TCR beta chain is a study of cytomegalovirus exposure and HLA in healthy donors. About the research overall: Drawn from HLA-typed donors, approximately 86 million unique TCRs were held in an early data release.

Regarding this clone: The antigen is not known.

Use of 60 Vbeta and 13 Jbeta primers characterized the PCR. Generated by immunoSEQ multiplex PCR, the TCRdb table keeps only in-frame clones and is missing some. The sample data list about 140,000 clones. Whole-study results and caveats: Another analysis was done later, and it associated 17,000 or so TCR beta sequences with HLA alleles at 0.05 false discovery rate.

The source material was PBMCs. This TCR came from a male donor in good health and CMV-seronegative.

The CDR3 protein is CASSESGALGYGYTF. CDR3 DNA: TGTGCCAGCAGTGAATCGGGAGCGTTGGGGTATGGCTACACCTTC. The chain carries TRBV25-1 and TRBJ1-2; no firm D call. From germline, CDR1 is MGHDK and CDR2 SYGVNS. The V gene lost 1 base and the J gene lost 5 bases, with 14 bases spanning the gap. The CDR3 totals 15 residues.